This is a list of T cell receptor beta chains from one sample in a study of beta chain features in type 1 diabetes. Repertoires were generated with immunoSEQ multiplex PCR, while TCRdb's copy carries only in-frame clones and drops some. The sample shows hundreds of thousands of clones, approximately 16% of them seen only once. Source material: naive CD4+ T cells from blood. The receptors stem from a man younger than 30 with type 1 diabetes. Each CDR3 is given with its conserved first and last residue.

j_gene | v_gene | CDR3aa
TRBJ1-1 | TRBV7-9 | CASSLQGTSEAFF
TRBJ2-3 | TRBV5-1 | CASSLASVATDTQYF
TRBJ2-1 | TRBV7-9 | CASTVPSSYNEQFF
TRBJ2-1 | TRBV7-2 | CASSLRTGTSVLGEQFF
TRBJ2-3 | TRBV30 | CAWRSGTGIVTDTQYF
TRBJ2-1 | TRBV27 | CASRSWGLSYNEQFF
TRBJ2-1 | TRBV5-4 | CASSSRYNEQFF
TRBJ2-4 | TRBV5-1 | CASSLWTGGSKNIQYF
TRBJ2-1 | TRBV9 | CASSVSTSGGWDEQFF
TRBJ2-1 | TRBV9 | CASSVRPELNNEQFF
TRBJ2-7 | TRBV30 | CAWSATDRADEQYF
TRBJ2-1 | TRBV7-9 | CASSHPAGDEQFF